A single sample gave rise to the 32 T cell receptor beta chains below, sequenced in a study of T cell changes during pregnancy in multiple sclerosis. This table comes from immunoSEQ multiplex PCR, and its TCRdb copy is limited to in-frame clones, with some not included. The sample shows roughly 30,000 clones, roughly 87% of them seen only once. Source: CD8+ T cells from peripheral blood mononuclear cells, taken in the first trimester of pregnancy. The receptors were gathered from a female donor with multiple sclerosis, enrolled in a pregnancy study.

This chain joins TRBV30 and TRBJ2-6; 8 bases are a match to TRBD1. The CDR3 consists of 15 residues. Germline values: CDR1 GTSNPN, CDR2 SVGIG (reference sequence). V lost 2 bases to trimming and J lost 2 bases; unmatched junction nucleotides: 2. CDR3 sequence: CAWSLTGAGANVLTF. CDR3 nucleotide sequence: TGTGCCTGGAGTCTGACAGGGGCTGGGGCCAACGTCCTGACTTTC. Looking up the rest from reference TRBV30 and TRBJ2-6 gives the full variable domain: SQTIHQWPATLVQPVGSPLSLECTVEGTSNPNLYWYRQAAGRGLQLLFYSVGIGQISSEVPQNLSASRPQDRQFILSSKKLLLSDSGFYLCAWSLTGAGANVLTFGAGSRLTVL.

The V call is TRBV4-1, the J call TRBJ1-4; D ambiguous. Germline V gives CDR1 MGHRA, CDR2 YSYEKL. Trimming left V 0 bases short and J 7 bases short, with 12 bases between. CDR3 length: 15 amino acids. CDR3 sequence: CASSQESFAGEKLFF. In nucleotides, the CDR3 is TGCGCCAGCAGCCAAGAGTCTTTTGCGGGTGAAAAACTGTTTTTT.

The rearrangement joins TRBV5-4 to TRBJ1-2; D may be TRBD1 (6 bases). CDR1 and CDR2 (germline): SGHNT, YYREEE (reference sequence). Trimming cost V 9 bases and J 6 bases, with 15 bases left between them. This CDR3 region has 12 residues. The chain's CDR3 is CATPVGGDGYTF. For the CDR3, the DNA is TGTGCCACCCCTGTAGGGGGGGATGGCTACACCTTC.

This clone was seen a single time. The genes are TRBV6-1 and TRBJ1-2; a weak D match, TRBD1 (5 bases). The germline gives CDR1 MNHNS, CDR2 SASEGT. The CDR3 spans 16 residues. Trimming cost V 0 bases and J 3 bases, with 14 bases left between them. The CDR3 spells CASSEAGGATYYGYTF. The CDR3 region has the DNA TGTGCCAGCAGTGAAGCCGGAGGGGCTACGTACTATGGCTACACCTTC.

The gene calls are TRBV29-1 and TRBJ2-1, with 7 positions matching TRBD2. This CDR3 is 14 amino acids long. The germline V gene encodes CDR1 SQVTM and CDR2 ANQGSEA. V lost 5 bases and J lost 3; bases outside the gene matches: 7. The CDR3 sequence: CSVTTSRLYNEQFF. CDR3 sequence (DNA): TGCAGCGTTACGACTAGCAGACTCTACAATGAGCAGTTCTTC.

In DNA, the CDR3 is TGTGCCAGTAGTACCACATCGGGGGGATTCAACAATGAGCAGTTCTTC. Its translation is CASSTTSGGFNNEQFF. This chain joins TRBV19 and TRBJ2-1; 7 nucleotides align to TRBD2. The trim removed 4 bases at V and 5 bases at J, leaving 11 bases unmatched. The CDR3 loop spans 16 amino acids. The V gene's germline CDR1 is LNHDA and CDR2 SQIVND (reference sequence).

V usage is TRBV13 and J usage is TRBJ1-3, with 9 positions matching TRBD1. V gave up 0 bases and J gave up 2 bases; unmatched junction bases: 2. The CDR3 consists of 16 residues. Germline CDR1 PRHDT, CDR2 FYEKMQ (reference sequence). For the CDR3, the DNA is TGTGCCAGCAGCTTAGGGACAGGGGGAGCTGGAAACACCATATATTTT. Translation gives CASSLGTGGAGNTIYF.

The chain links TRBV6-5 to TRBJ2-2; D is perhaps TRBD2 (6 bases). The V and J ends lost 7 bases and 2 bases respectively, with 14 bases between them. From germline, CDR1 is MNHEY and CDR2 SVGAGI. The CDR3 runs to 15 residues. The CDR3 DNA is TGTGCCAGCACTCAAGTCGGGGGTAACACCGGGGAGCTGTTTTTT. This sequence encodes CASTQVGGNTGELFF.

The chain is built from TRBV27 and TRBJ2-5, with a possible D match to TRBD1 (5 bases). With the DNA end fitting TRBJ2-7 better, the J assignment may be wrong. This CDR3 region has 14 residues. CDR1 is MNHEY and CDR2 is SMNVEV in the germline V gene (reference sequence). CDR3 region: CASSLGRTSYEQYF. In DNA form, the CDR3 reads TGTGCCAGCAGTTTGGGGCGGACAAGTTACGAGCAGTACTTC.

This chain uses TRBV13 with TRBJ2-5; TRBD2 aligns across 13 bases. CDR1 and CDR2 from the germline V gene are PRHDT and FYEKMQ (reference sequence). The CDR3 has 16 residues. V lost 5 bases, J lost 5 bases, and 8 bases stayed unmatched. The CDR3, as DNA: TGTGCCAGCAGCCTCCGGACTAGCGGGAGTATGGAGACCCAGTACTTC. It translates to CASSLRTSGSMETQYF.

The V call is TRBV27, the J call TRBJ2-7, with D uncertain. Germline CDR1 reads MNHEY; CDR2 reads SMNVEV (reference sequence). V lost 2 bases to trimming and J lost 5 bases, with 10 bases between them. There are 13 residues in the CDR3. The CDR3 DNA is TGTGCCAGCAGTTTAGGTAGTAGCCACGAGCAGTACTTC. Amino acids: CASSLGSSHEQYF.

The rearrangement links TRBV9 to TRBJ2-1, with D perhaps matching TRBD1 (5 bases). This CDR3 is built from 12 residues. Trimming removed 3 bases at V and 8 bases at J, with 9 bases between. Germline V lookup: CDR1 SGDLS, CDR2 YYNGEE. This CDR3 reads CASSETAYEQFF. The CDR3 DNA sequence: TGTGCCAGCAGCGAGACAGCTTATGAGCAGTTCTTC.

The chain is built from TRBV6-1 and TRBJ2-7; a possible D gene is TRBD2 (6 bases). Trimming took off 2 bases at V and 2 bases at J, with 13 bases between the two ends. Germline V gives CDR1 MNHNS, CDR2 SASEGT. The CDR3 loop spans 15 amino acids. The CDR3 nucleotides read TGTGCCAGCAGTGAACTAGCGCCCGTTACCTACGAGCAGTACTTC. Protein: CASSELAPVTYEQYF.

J is TRBJ2-7 and V is TRBV28; D is possibly TRBD2 (6 bases). This CDR3 spans 15 amino acids. The V end was cut by 3 bases, the J end by 0 bases, with 12 bases between. Germline values: CDR1 MDHEN, CDR2 SYDVKM. This CDR3 is CASSFGGPSSYEQYF. As DNA, the CDR3 is TGTGCCAGCAGTTTTGGAGGGCCAAGCTCCTACGAGCAGTACTTC.

This chain uses TRBV6-6 with TRBJ2-3, with D perhaps TRBD2 (5 bases). The V gene lost 7 bases and the J gene lost 4 bases, with 15 bases spanning the gap. This CDR3 is built from 14 residues. CDR1 is MNHNY and CDR2 is SVGAGI in the germline V gene (reference sequence). CDR3 loop: CASTYGERADTQYF. The CDR3 nucleotides are TGTGCCAGCACCTATGGGGAGAGGGCAGATACGCAGTATTTT.

The chain carries TRBV5-5 and TRBJ2-7, with 7 bases lining up with TRBD1. Trimming took 4 bases from V and 3 from J; bases not matched to a gene: 10. The CDR3 loop spans 15 amino acids. The germline V gene encodes CDR1 SGHKS and CDR2 YYEKEE (reference sequence). CDR3 in DNA: TGTGCCAGCAGCCCTGACAGGGATTTTTTCTACGAGCAGTACTTC. Residues: CASSPDRDFFYEQYF.

The rearrangement links TRBV6-5 to TRBJ2-1; TRBD2 aligns across 9 bases. V dropped 4 bases and J dropped 6; count of bases not matched to a gene: 7. Germline loops: CDR1 MNHEY, CDR2 SVGAGI. The CDR3 runs to 15 residues. The CDR3 DNA is TGTGCCAGCAGTTCTTTAGCGGGAGTACTCAATGAGCAGTTCTTC. This encodes CASSSLAGVLNEQFF.

The J gene is TRBJ1-2, the V gene TRBV18, with a possible D match to TRBD1 (5 bases). Germline V gene data show CDR1 as KGHSH and CDR2 as LQKENI. The V end was cut by 4 bases, the J end by 3 bases, with 12 bases between. The CDR3 runs to 14 residues. This chain's CDR3 is CASSHPGLHYGYTF. The CDR3 nucleotides read TGTGCCAGCTCACATCCGGGACTACACTATGGCTACACCTTC.

The chain uses TRBV28 and TRBJ2-7; 8 bases fit TRBD2. Looked up from germline, CDR1 is MDHEN and CDR2 is SYDVKM. Trimming at V came to 2 bases and at J to 0 bases, leaving 9 bases not matched to a gene. The CDR3 totals 17 residues. The CDR3 DNA sequence: TGTGCCAGCAGTTTAGGGGAACTAGCGGCCAGCTCCTACGAGCAGTACTTC. The encoded protein is CASSLGELAASSYEQYF.

This clone has more than one count but fewer than ten. The V call is TRBV9, the J call TRBJ2-5; TRBD2 matches 8 bases. This CDR3 is 14 amino acids long. Trimming at V came to 3 bases and at J to 5 bases, leaving 6 bases not matched to a gene. The V gene's germline CDR1 is SGDLS and CDR2 YYNGEE. CDR3 residues: CASSASGGPETQYF. The DNA for the CDR3 is TGTGCCAGCAGCGCCAGCGGGGGACCTGAGACCCAGTACTTC. Drawing the rest from reference TRBV9 and TRBJ2-5, the complete variable domain is DSGVTQTPKHLITATGQRVTLRCSPRSGDLSVYWYQQSLDQGLQFLIQYYNGEERAKGNILERFSAQQFPDLHSELNLSSLELGDSALYFCASSASGGPETQYFGPGTRLLVL.

The gene calls are TRBV18 and TRBJ1-6; TRBD1 might be the D (5 bases). The CDR3 totals 16 residues. Germline CDR1 reads KGHSH; CDR2 reads LQKENI. Trimming removed 0 bases from V and 9 bases from J, with 15 bases in between. CDR3 sequence reads: CASSPPAGPRSSPLHF. The CDR3 coding sequence is TGTGCCAGCTCACCACCGGCAGGGCCAAGAAGTTCACCCCTCCACTTT.

The genes are TRBV10-1 and TRBJ2-2; D is ambiguous. Looked up from germline, CDR1 is WNHNN and CDR2 is SYGVQD (reference sequence). The CDR3 totals 14 residues. V was clipped by 0 bases and J by 3 bases, with 5 bases between them. CDR3 in DNA: TGCGCCAGCAGTGAGTCCCCCGACACCGGGGAGCTGTTTTTT. It translates to CASSESPDTGELFF.

This clone was seen just once. The chain is built from TRBV6-5 and TRBJ2-1; 13 nucleotides agree with TRBD2. The CDR3 sequence is 15 residues long. The V gene's germline CDR1 is MNHEY and CDR2 SVGAGI. The V gene end was trimmed by 6 bases and the J gene end by 3 bases; junction bases not matched to a gene: 2. As DNA, the CDR3 is TGTGCCAGCAGGGGGACTAGCGGGAACTACAATGAGCAGTTCTTC. Its translation: CASRGTSGNYNEQFF.

This clone was seen repeatedly, ten times or more. This sequence joins TRBV7-3 and TRBJ2-2, with D possibly being TRBD2 (6 bases). CDR3 length: 16 residues. V was clipped by 0 bases and J by 5 bases, with 13 bases between them. CDR1 is SGHTA, CDR2 FQGTGA, per germline. The CDR3 reads CASSLTLLGRTGELFF. The DNA for the CDR3 is TGTGCCAGCAGCTTAACCCTGTTAGGGAGGACCGGGGAGCTGTTTTTT.

This chain connects TRBV7-9 to TRBJ2-7; D perhaps matches TRBD2 (6 bases). The ends were cut back, 4 bases at V and 4 bases at J, with 17 bases in the middle. The CDR3 consists of 15 residues. From germline, CDR1 is SEHNR and CDR2 FQNEAQ (reference sequence). The CDR3 here is CASSSSTGTLYEQYF. The CDR3, as DNA: TGTGCCAGCAGCTCCTCCACCGGGACTTTGTACGAGCAGTACTTC.

The chain combines TRBV9 with TRBJ2-6; 7 bases line up with TRBD2. Germline trimming cut 4 bases from V and 2 bases from J; bases unmatched to any gene: 3. The germline V gene has CDR1 SGDLS and CDR2 YYNGEE. The CDR3 sequence is 15 residues long. DNA of the CDR3: TGTGCCAGCAGCCAAAGCGGGACTGGGGCCAACGTCCTGACTTTC. Protein: CASSQSGTGANVLTF.

The chain recombines TRBV5-5 with TRBJ1-1; maybe TRBD1 (6 bases). Germline V CDR1 and CDR2: SGHKS, YYEKEE (reference sequence). Trimming took off 5 bases at V and 1 base at J, with 6 bases between the two ends. CDR3 length: 12 amino acids. CDR3 protein: CASRGGNTEAFF. The CDR3 coding sequence is TGTGCCAGCAGAGGGGGGAACACTGAAGCTTTCTTT.

This clone was found a few times. The V and J genes are TRBV29-1 and TRBJ1-1, with a possible D match to TRBD1 (6 bases). This CDR3 has 15 amino acids. V dropped 6 bases and J dropped 4 bases, with 21 bases sitting between them. Looked up from germline, CDR1 is SQVTM and CDR2 is ANQGSEA. The CDR3 sequence: CSVDRGAGKGTEAFF. Written as DNA, the CDR3 is TGCAGCGTAGACCGGGGGGCCGGGAAAGGCACTGAAGCTTTCTTT.

The DNA for the CDR3 is TGTGCCAGCAGCTCGGGACAAATAAACTATGGCTACACCTTC. This codes for CASSSGQINYGYTF. The rearrangement links TRBV7-9 to TRBJ1-2; D possibly corresponds to TRBD1 (6 bases). From germline, CDR1 is SEHNR and CDR2 FQNEAQ (reference sequence). Between the trimmed V and J ends, which lost 4 bases and 2 bases, there was a span of 11 bases. This CDR3 spans 14 amino acids. Drawing the rest from reference TRBV7-9 and TRBJ1-2, the complete variable domain is DTGVSQNPRHKITKRGQNVTFRCDPISEHNRLYWYRQTLGQGPEFLTYFQNEAQLEKSRLLSDRFSAERPKGSFSTLEIQRTEQGDSAMYLCASSSGQINYGYTFGSGTRLTVV.

J is TRBJ2-5 and V is TRBV9; possibly TRBD2 for D (6 bases). The CDR3 sequence is 14 residues long. Trimming shortened V by 4 bases and J by 1 base, and 11 bases separated the two germline ends. CDR1 and CDR2 (germline): SGDLS, YYNGEE. In DNA form, the CDR3 reads TGTGCCAGCAGCACCGGGGACTTCCAAGAGACCCAGTACTTC. Translating it yields CASSTGDFQETQYF. Combining the CDR3 with reference TRBV9 and TRBJ2-5 gives the whole variable domain DSGVTQTPKHLITATGQRVTLRCSPRSGDLSVYWYQQSLDQGLQFLIQYYNGEERAKGNILERFSAQQFPDLHSELNLSSLELGDSALYFCASSTGDFQETQYFGPGTRLLVL.

The V and J genes are TRBV5-1 and TRBJ2-5; 7 bases align to TRBD1. CDR1 is SGHRS, CDR2 YFSETQ, per germline. This CDR3 has 16 amino acids. With 4 bases clipped from V and 5 bases from J, the junction kept 14 bases outside the gene matches. The CDR3 nucleotides read TGCGCCAGCAGCCAAGGACAGGCCGGGGTAAAGGAGACCCAGTACTTC. It specifies CASSQGQAGVKETQYF. The variable domain in full, with the rest retrieved from reference TRBV5-1 and TRBJ2-5, is KAGVTQTPRYLIKTRGQQVTLSCSPISGHRSVSWYQQTPGQGLQFLFEYFSETQRNKGNFPGRFSGRQFSNSRSEMNVSTLELGDSALYLCASSQGQAGVKETQYFGPGTRLLVL.

The CDR3 nucleotides read TGTGCCAGCAGTGAGGCGGCAAACATTCAGTACTTC. Translating it yields CASSEAANIQYF. This chain joins TRBV25-1 and TRBJ2-4; no clear D gene. Germline loops: CDR1 MGHDK, CDR2 SYGVNS. V was cut by 3 bases and J by 6 bases, with 6 bases left in between. The CDR3 loop spans 12 amino acids.